The source of this TCR beta chain is a study of blood T cell repertoires in COVID-19. About the study: Donors in the United States, Italy and Spain gave samples during acute or convalescent COVID-19.

Methods used by the authors: Nucleated cell counts were estimated from reference gene primer amplification. The repertoire was sequenced with immunoSEQ multiplex PCR; TCRdb's copy has only in-frame clones and lacks some. V and J calls and clone size follow that table, whereas D and trimming were derived from the DNA. The sample records tens of thousands of clones, roughly 74% being singletons. The V segment lost 3 bases and the J segment 6 bases; nucleotides outside the gene matches: 2. Germline V gene lookup returns CDR1 LGHNA and CDR2 YSLEER. The CDR3 contains 13 residues. The V gene is TRBV4-3, the J gene TRBJ1-1; TRBD1 agrees at 9 bases. Sequencing was carried out using peripheral blood. The source of this sequence is a human donor in a cohort sampled during active COVID-19. The CDR3 sequence is CASSHRQGAEAFF. The CDR3 DNA reads TGCGCCAGCAGCCACCGACAGGGGGCTGAAGCTTTCTTT.